Below, one T cell receptor beta chain is given with its context. The target antigen is unknown. Mismatch with germline at one junction end may stem from a read error. Total RNA amounting to 500 ng was the source from which TCR beta cDNA was made with a constant-region primer. Slightly modified ARM-PCR, run as three nested multiplex PCR rounds, produced the TCR beta libraries. A C-beta reverse primer and TRBV1-TRBV30 forward primers served in each of the first two PCR rounds, at 10 cycles apiece. One entry per CDR3 protein results from TCRdb running MiXCR on the multiplex PCR reads. The data contain 320,000 or so distinct CDR3 sequences, over 55% of them seen just once; the ten biggest clones take up roughly 9%. The sample originates from a study of tumor-infiltrating lymphocytes in primary liver carcinoma. Study context: Men as well as women, aged 30 to 69 years, made up the patients.

The CDR3 has 10 residues. CDR1 is SQVTM and CDR2 is ANQGSEA in the germline V gene. Out of unsorted whole blood came the blood RNA, and germline DNA was extracted as well. General study points: Tumor top-250-clone fraction significantly exceeded that of blood (p = 0.039). Overlap in tumor-adjacent and tumor-blood pairs fell below that of tumor region pairs.

This rearrangement joins TRBV29-1 to TRBJ2-1; the D is unclear. The sequenced material came from peripheral blood. This receptor was identified in a man aged 40-50 years with primary liver carcinoma and hepatitis B virus infection. The CDR3 sequence: CNVVYNEQFF. Here the CDR3 DNA reads TGCAACGTTGTTTACAATGAACAGTTCTTC.